This T cell receptor beta chain is drawn from a study of control samples from healthy donors and cancer patients. Sequencing used immunoSEQ multiplex PCR; TCRdb keeps in-frame clones, though not all of them. The sample consists of a few thousand clones, more than 65% of them appearing once. The CDR3 is made up of 12 amino acids. This sequence originates from a male donor with melanoma. J is TRBJ1-1 and V is TRBV21-1; TRBD1 is the table's D call and was not checked against the DNA. TRBV21-1 is given as a pseudogene. The sample taken for sequencing was formalin-fixed, paraffin-embedded tissue. For the CDR3, the DNA is TGTGCCAGCCCCTCTGGGGCAGGGCCCGCTTTCTTT. It translates to CASPSGAGPAFF.